The clone carrying this T cell receptor (beta chain) was seen repeatedly, ten times or more. Its antigen is currently unknown. From the germline J gene comes the end of the CDR3, since the read stops 3 residues before it. Sequencing was performed with immunoSEQ multiplex PCR; in TCRdb, only in-frame clones are kept and a portion is missing. The data list almost 20,000 clones, none observed once; 2.5% to 3% falls to the top ten. The entry originates in a study of T cell clonality in common variable immunodeficiency. Study-level points and caveats: CVID subjects showed higher TCRbeta clonality than healthy controls. In common variable immunodeficiency, TCR beta chains reportedly carried fewer deletions and N-nucleotide insertions. CVID subjects shared fewer TCRbeta clones than healthy controls did.

The CDR3 consists of 14 residues. The germline V gene has CDR1 MNHEY and CDR2 SVGEGT. Deletions cut 6 bases from V and 4 bases from J, with 15 bases between. For at least one year, all CVID subjects received replacement immunoglobulin. CVID subjects were neither ill nor on immunomodulatory or immunosuppressive medication at sampling. The clonotype comes from a human donor with common variable immunodeficiency. The chain employs TRBV6-2 or TRBV6-3 and TRBJ1-1; weak D call: TRBD1 (6 bases). Sequenced input: peripheral blood mononuclear cells. The CDR3 region is CASREQGEVTEAFF. The covered CDR3 bases are TGTGCCAGCAGGGAACAGGGAGAAGTCACTGAA.